A single sample is the source of the 24 T cell receptor beta chains below, sequenced in a study of shared clonotypes between healthy human individuals. Naive CD8 cells were CD45RO-negative, positively selected for CCR7, excluding terminally differentiated effector memory CD45RA+ cells. Method: immunoSEQ multiplex PCR; TCRdb's copy keeps in-frame clones and lacks some. The table records 1.5 million to 2.5 million clones, around 96% of them present only once. The sample comprised naive CD8+ T cells sorted from blood. The receptors stem from a man aged 18 to 30 in good health.

V and J are TRBV27 and TRBJ2-7, with 10 bases aligning to TRBD2. Losses at the gene ends were 7 bases for V and 11 bases for J; bases not matched to a gene: 8. Looked up from germline, CDR1 is MNHEY and CDR2 is SMNVEV (reference sequence). The CDR3 has 12 amino acids. For the CDR3, the DNA is TGTGCCAGCAAACTCCTAGCGGGAGCGGAGTACTTC. Its protein product is CASKLLAGAEYF.

The rearrangement uses TRBV7-9 and TRBJ2-7; no clear D gene. The V gene lost 4 bases and the J gene lost 3 bases, with 10 bases spanning the gap. Germline V gives CDR1 SEHNR, CDR2 FQNEAQ (reference sequence). The length of the CDR3 is 13 residues. CDR3 in DNA: TGTGCCAGCAGCTCCCCTCTACGCTACGAGCAGTACTTC. Translated, it gives CASSSPLRYEQYF. The full variable domain, with the rest looked up from reference TRBV7-9 and TRBJ2-7, is DTGVSQNPRHKITKRGQNVTFRCDPISEHNRLYWYRQTLGQGPEFLTYFQNEAQLEKSRLLSDRFSAERPKGSFSTLEIQRTEQGDSAMYLCASSSPLRYEQYFGPGTRLTVT.

The V and J genes are TRBV27 and TRBJ2-7; a weak D match, TRBD2 (5 bases). Trimming shortened V by 6 bases and J by 7 bases, and 22 bases separated the two germline ends. Germline assignment: CDR1 MNHEY and CDR2 SMNVEV (reference sequence). The CDR3 runs 15 residues. CDR3 loop: CASRNLQEAPGEQYF. The CDR3 region has the DNA TGTGCCAGCAGAAACCTCCAGGAGGCTCCTGGGGAGCAGTACTTC.

V usage is TRBV9 and J usage is TRBJ2-7; perhaps TRBD2 as D (6 bases). This CDR3 has 15 amino acids. Trimming took off 3 bases at V and 6 bases at J, with 19 bases between the two ends. Germline CDR1 reads SGDLS; CDR2 reads YYNGEE. The DNA for the CDR3 is TGTGCCAGCAGCGATGGGAGACTAGGCACGTCCGAGCAGTACTTC. Translating it yields CASSDGRLGTSEQYF.

V is TRBV7-3 and J is TRBJ2-3; D ambiguous. V lost 2 bases and J 6 bases, leaving 9 bases between the germline ends. From germline, CDR1 is SGHTA and CDR2 FQGTGA. The CDR3 covers 13 residues. CDR3 loop: CASSLSLWDTQYF. The DNA of the CDR3 is TGTGCCAGCAGCTTATCCCTTTGGGATACGCAGTATTTT.

The CDR3 nucleotides read TGTGCCAGCAGCCTAGGCGGGGCCGGGGAGCTGTTTTTT. Protein sequence: CASSLGGAGELFF. This sequence joins TRBV6-6 and TRBJ2-2, with a possible D match to TRBD2 (6 bases). The V and J ends lost 6 bases and 6 bases respectively, with 11 bases between them. The CDR3 is 13 residues long. Germline CDR1 is MNHNY and CDR2 is SVGAGI (reference sequence).

This clone was detected only once. At one of its ends the junction is not consistent with the germline gene, which may arise from a read error. The chain recombines TRBV6-1 with TRBJ2-7; TRBD2 agrees at 7 bases. The CDR3 runs to 13 residues. Germline assignment: CDR1 MNHNS and CDR2 SASEGT. The CDR3 nucleotides read TGTGCCAGCAGTGAAAATCGCGGGAGCGTTCGGGTTTTC. Protein: CASSENRGSVRVF.

The chain carries TRBV19 and TRBJ2-5, with 9 positions matching TRBD1. The CDR3 contains 15 residues. Trimming took 6 bases from V and 5 from J; bases not matched to a gene: 10. Germline V gene sequence: CDR1 LNHDA, CDR2 SQIVND (reference sequence). CDR3 DNA: TGTGCCAGTAGCAGGGACAGGGAAGGTCGGGAGACCCAGTACTTC. Its protein is CASSRDREGRETQYF.

V gene TRBV15 combines with J gene TRBJ2-7; D not resolved. The CDR3 has 14 amino acids. Trimming stripped 5 bases from V and 0 bases from J, with 11 bases between. CDR1 LNHNV and CDR2 YYDKDF come from the germline V gene (reference sequence). Written as DNA, the CDR3 is TGTGCCACCAGCTCCGGGCATAGCTCCTACGAGCAGTACTTC. It specifies CATSSGHSSYEQYF.

This chain connects TRBV10-3 to TRBJ2-2, with 7 bases matching TRBD1. CDR1 ENHRY and CDR2 SYGVKD come from the germline V gene. The CDR3 is 13 amino acids. V was pared by 8 bases and J by 7 bases, with 7 bases of the junction left unmatched. Here the CDR3 DNA reads TGTGCCATCGCCGGGACAGCGTACGGGGAGCTGTTTTTT. It codes for CAIAGTAYGELFF.

The genes are TRBV5-1 and TRBJ2-1; TRBD2 matches 13 bases. The CDR3 is 17 amino acids. The junction had 6 bases not matched to a gene; V was cut back by 2 bases and J by 4 bases. The germline CDR1 and CDR2 sequences are SGHRS and YFSETQ. The DNA for the CDR3 is TGCGCCAGCAGCTTAAGACTAGCGGGGGGCGTGTACAATGAGCAGTTCTTC. Protein sequence: CASSLRLAGGVYNEQFF.

The rearrangement joins TRBV13 to TRBJ2-3; D remains ambiguous. Trimming left V 0 bases short and J 6 bases short, with 7 bases between. The germline gives CDR1 PRHDT, CDR2 FYEKMQ (reference sequence). The CDR3 length is 13 residues. In DNA form, the CDR3 reads TGTGCCAGCAGCTTAGGCCTCGGGGATACGCAGTATTTT. Its translation: CASSLGLGDTQYF.

This chain joins TRBV7-2 and TRBJ2-5; TRBD1 or TRBD2 may be the D gene (5 bases each). V shed 5 bases and J shed 0 bases, with 13 bases lying between them. CDR1 and CDR2 (germline): SGHTA, FQGNSA. The CDR3 totals 15 residues. The CDR3 protein is CASSQRDLHQETQYF. Here the CDR3 DNA reads TGTGCCAGCAGCCAACGGGACCTCCACCAAGAGACCCAGTACTTC.

The genes are TRBV7-2 and TRBJ2-7; D unresolved. Germline CDR1 SGHTA, CDR2 FQGNSA. V lost 5 bases and J lost 1, with 12 bases in between. The CDR3 extends over 14 amino acids. The CDR3 DNA follows: TGTGCCAGCAGCCTTATAGGGTTTTCCTACGAGCAGTACTTC. It translates to CASSLIGFSYEQYF.

This sequence joins TRBV19 and TRBJ1-5; 11 nucleotides line up with TRBD1. Unmatched junction bases numbered 1, after V lost 6 bases and J lost 9 bases. Germline V gene lookup returns CDR1 LNHDA and CDR2 SQIVND (reference sequence). The CDR3 has 12 amino acids. The CDR3 DNA follows: TGTGCCAGTAGCGGACAGGGGGCGCCCCAGCATTTT. Its translation is CASSGQGAPQHF. Combining the CDR3 with reference TRBV19 and TRBJ1-5 gives the whole variable domain DGGITQSPKYLFRKEGQNVTLSCEQNLNHDAMYWYRQDPGQGLRLIYYSQIVNDFQKGDIAEGYSVSREKKESFPLTVTSAQKNPTAFYLCASSGQGAPQHFGDGTRLSIL.

The chain employs TRBV29-1 and TRBJ2-7; 11 nucleotides line up with TRBD1. The CDR3 has 15 residues. CDR1 and CDR2 (germline): SQVTM, ANQGSEA. J lost 7 bases, V lost 1 base, and 9 bases had no gene match. The CDR3 is CSVEAGTGTGGEQYF. The CDR3 DNA reads as TGCAGCGTTGAAGCTGGAACCGGGACAGGGGGTGAGCAGTACTTC.

The V gene is TRBV10-2, the J gene TRBJ2-1; D remains ambiguous. Germline CDR1 reads WSHSY; CDR2 reads SAAADI. The CDR3 is 14 amino acids. Trimming removed 6 bases from V and 8 bases from J, with 17 bases in between. The CDR3 here is CASSPSRVVDEQFF. Written as DNA, the CDR3 is TGCGCCAGCAGCCCGAGCCGAGTGGTCGATGAGCAGTTCTTC.

The chain employs TRBV7-2 and TRBJ2-3; 10 positions match TRBD2. The V gene end was trimmed by 1 base and the J gene end by 4 bases; junction bases not matched to a gene: 8. CDR3 length: 17 residues. CDR1 is SGHTA and CDR2 is FQGNSA in the germline V gene. This CDR3 is CASSLEDLAGEADTQYF. CDR3 nucleotide sequence: TGTGCCAGCAGCTTAGAGGATCTAGCGGGAGAGGCAGATACGCAGTATTTT.

The chain is built from TRBV4-3 and TRBJ2-2; no clear D gene. V gave up 6 bases and J gave up 6 bases, with 8 bases separating them. The germline V gene has CDR1 LGHNA and CDR2 YSLEER. The CDR3 runs to 12 residues. The CDR3 DNA sequence: TGCGCCAGCAGGCCGGCGTCCGGGGAGCTGTTTTTT. Its translation is CASRPASGELFF.

V usage is TRBV5-4 and J usage is TRBJ2-2; D might be TRBD1 or TRBD2, each matching 6 bases. The CDR3 is made up of 14 amino acids. Germline lookup yields CDR1 SGHNT and CDR2 YYREEE (reference sequence). V was pared by 6 bases and J by 5 bases, with 14 bases between. This CDR3 is CASTKRGDTGELFF. In DNA form, the CDR3 reads TGTGCCAGCACAAAAAGGGGGGATACCGGGGAGCTGTTTTTT. The complete variable domain, with remaining parts taken from reference TRBV5-4 and TRBJ2-2, reads ETGVTQSPTHLIKTRGQQVTLRCSSQSGHNTVSWYQQALGQGPQFIFQYYREEENGRGNFPPRFSGLQFPNYSSELNVNALELDDSALYLCASTKRGDTGELFFGEGSRLTVL.

V gene TRBV19 combines with J gene TRBJ2-1; either TRBD1 or TRBD2 may fit D (5 bases each). V shed 6 bases and J shed 3 bases, with 6 bases lying between them. CDR1 is LNHDA and CDR2 is SQIVND in the germline V gene (reference sequence). The CDR3 contains 12 residues. The CDR3 here is CASRGDYNEQFF. CDR3 in DNA: TGTGCCAGTAGGGGGGACTACAATGAGCAGTTCTTC.

The table lists this clone with a few counts. At the DNA level, this CDR3 is encoded by other sequences in the same sample as well. The DNA for the CDR3 is TGTGCCAGCAGCTTCTGGACAGGGACCTACGAGCAGTACTTC. It specifies CASSFWTGTYEQYF. The chain employs TRBV5-6 and TRBJ2-7, with 8 bases fitting TRBD1. CDR3 length: 14 residues. The germline V gene encodes CDR1 SGHDT and CDR2 YYEEEE. Germline trimming cut 2 bases from V and 2 bases from J; bases unmatched to any gene: 3.

The chain combines TRBV10-3 with TRBJ2-1, with D unresolved. The germline V and J ends were trimmed by 0 bases and 6 bases, with 15 bases remaining between them. Germline assignment: CDR1 ENHRY and CDR2 SYGVKD. CDR3 length: 16 residues. The CDR3 loop is CAISESEGFLFNEQFF. CDR3 nucleotides: TGTGCCATCAGTGAGTCGGAAGGGTTCCTCTTCAATGAGCAGTTCTTC.

The genes are TRBV11-2 and TRBJ1-4; no clear D gene. The CDR3 length is 11 residues. The ends were cut back, 4 bases at V and 10 bases at J, with 7 bases in the middle. Germline CDR1 SGHAT, CDR2 FQNNGV. The CDR3, as DNA: TGTGCCAGCAGCTCGGCCGGAAAACTGTTTTTT. Protein sequence: CASSSAGKLFF. The complete variable domain, with remaining parts taken from reference TRBV11-2 and TRBJ1-4, reads EAGVAQSPRYKIIEKRQSVAFWCNPISGHATLYWYQQILGQGPKLLIQFQNNGVVDDSQLPKDRFSAERLKGVDSTLKIQPAKLEDSAVYLCASSSAGKLFFGSGTQLSVL.